This TCR beta chain is drawn from a study of blood T cell repertoires in COVID-19. While infection was still active, Seattle patients were enrolled and then followed longitudinally. Per the original data handling: Amplification of reference gene primers was used by the study to estimate nucleated cell counts. Sequencing used immunoSEQ multiplex PCR; TCRdb keeps in-frame clones, though not all of them. V and J calls and clone size come straight from that table; D and trimming were deduced from the DNA. The data contain 150,000 to 200,000 clones, approximately 90% of them seen just once; the ten biggest clones take up about a tenth. The receptor comes from a woman aged 70-85 years with COVID-19, enrolled during active disease. The sample taken for sequencing was peripheral blood.

The CDR3 reads CAIRAGVHSYEQYF. DNA for the CDR3: TGTGCCATCAGAGCGGGGGTCCACTCCTACGAGCAGTACTTC. The chain uses TRBV10-3 and TRBJ2-7; 8 nucleotides agree with TRBD2. The junction had 4 bases not matched to a gene; V was cut back by 6 bases and J by 0 bases. Germline-derived CDR1 and CDR2 are ENHRY and SYGVKD. This CDR3 comprises 14 residues.